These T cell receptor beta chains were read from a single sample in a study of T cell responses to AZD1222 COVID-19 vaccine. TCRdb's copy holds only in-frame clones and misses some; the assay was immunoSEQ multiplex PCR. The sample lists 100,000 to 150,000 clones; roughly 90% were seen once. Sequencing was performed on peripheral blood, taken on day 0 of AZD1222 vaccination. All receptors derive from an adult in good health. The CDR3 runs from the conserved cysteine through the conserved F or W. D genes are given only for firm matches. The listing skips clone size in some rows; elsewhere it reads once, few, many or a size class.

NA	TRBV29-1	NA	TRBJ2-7	CSVVANSYEQYF	TGCAGCGTTGTTGCCAACTCCTACGAGCAGTACTTC
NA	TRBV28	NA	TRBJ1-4	CASSFGEKLFF	TGTGCCAGCAGTTTTGGGGAAAAACTGTTTTTT
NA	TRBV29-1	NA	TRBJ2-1	CSVEEAGHQYNEQFF	TGCAGCGTTGAAGAAGCGGGACACCAATACAATGAGCAGTTCTTC
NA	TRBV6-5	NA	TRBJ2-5	CASSNTGRETQYF	TGTGCCAGCAGTAACACCGGGAGAGAGACCCAGTACTTC
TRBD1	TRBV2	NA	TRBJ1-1	CASRGGQSYTEAFF	TGTGCCAGCAGGGGGGGACAGAGTTACACTGAAGCTTTCTTT
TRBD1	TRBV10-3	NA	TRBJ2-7	CAISTGQGSEEQYF	TGTGCCATCAGCACCGGACAGGGATCGGAGGAGCAGTACTTC
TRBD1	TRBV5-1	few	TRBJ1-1	CASSPSGGSTEAFF	TGCGCCAGCAGCCCATCAGGGGGATCCACTGAAGCTTTCTTT
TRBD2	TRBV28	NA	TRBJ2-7	CASSRSGGTREQYF	TGTGCCAGCAGTCGTAGCGGGGGGACGAGGGAGCAGTACTTC
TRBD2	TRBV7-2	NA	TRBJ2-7	CASTITSGGSYEQYF	TGTGCCAGCACAATTACGAGCGGGGGGTCCTACGAGCAGTACTTC
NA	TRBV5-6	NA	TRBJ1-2	CASSAASYGYTF	TGTGCCAGCAGCGCAGCCAGCTATGGCTACACCTTC
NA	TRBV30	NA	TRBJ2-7	CAFSSPGRGAYEQYF	TGTGCCTTTTCATCCCCGGGCCGGGGAGCCTACGAGCAGTACTTC
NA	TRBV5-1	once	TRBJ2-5	CASRKEETQYF	TGCGCCAGCAGAAAAGAGGAGACCCAGTACTTC
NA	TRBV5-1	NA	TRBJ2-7	CASRSGQMGQYF	TGCGCCAGCAGATCCGGACAAATGGGGCAGTACTTC
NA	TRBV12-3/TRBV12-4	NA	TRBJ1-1	CASSLTSFREAFF	TGTGCCAGCAGTTTAACTTCCTTTCGGGAAGCTTTCTTT
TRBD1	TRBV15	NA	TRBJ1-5	CATTAGQGASGNQPQHF	TGTGCCACCACCGCGGGTCAGGGGGCAAGCGGCAATCAGCCCCAGCATTTT
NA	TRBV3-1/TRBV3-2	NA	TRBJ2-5	CASSQDLDPATQYF	TGTGCCAGCAGCCAAGATTTGGACCCTGCGACCCAGTACTTC
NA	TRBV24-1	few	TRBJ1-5	CASSLKWGSQPQHF	TGTGCCTCAAGTCTTAAGTGGGGTAGTCAGCCCCAGCATTTT
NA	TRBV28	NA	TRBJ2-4	CASRLGGAKNIQYF	TGTGCCAGCAGACTCGGAGGGGCCAAAAACATTCAGTACTTC
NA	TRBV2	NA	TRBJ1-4	CASSKPLQEKLFF	TGTGCCAGCAGTAAACCGCTTCAGGAAAAACTGTTTTTT
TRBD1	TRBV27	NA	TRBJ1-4	CASSFRQGGEKLFF	TGTGCCAGCAGTTTTAGACAGGGAGGGGAAAAACTGTTTTTT
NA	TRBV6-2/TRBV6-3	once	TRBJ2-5	CASSYVVGRETQYF	TGTGCCAGCAGTTATGTGGTGGGGCGGGAGACCCAGTACTTC
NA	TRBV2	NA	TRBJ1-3	CASSAVENSGNTIYF	TGTGCCAGCAGTGCGGTGGAGAACTCTGGAAACACCATATATTTT
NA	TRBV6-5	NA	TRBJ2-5	CASSYKGDVETQYF	TGTGCCAGCAGTTACAAGGGGGATGTGGAGACCCAGTACTTC
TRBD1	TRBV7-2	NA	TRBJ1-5	CASSPIGGGINNQPQHF	TGTGCCAGCAGCCCCATAGGGGGCGGCATCAACAATCAGCCCCAGCATTTT
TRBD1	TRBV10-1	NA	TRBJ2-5	CATEWDRGPSETQYF	TGCGCCACCGAGTGGGACAGGGGGCCGTCGGAGACCCAGTACTTC
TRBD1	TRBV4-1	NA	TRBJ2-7	CASSQTGTTYEQYF	TGCGCCAGCAGCCAGACAGGGACGACCTACGAGCAGTACTTC
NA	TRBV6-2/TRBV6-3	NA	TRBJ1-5	CASSYRAQPQHF	TGTGCCAGCAGTTACCGGGCTCAGCCCCAGCATTTT
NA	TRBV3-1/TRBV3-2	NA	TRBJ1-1	CASSQDVQFGAFF	TGTGCCAGCAGCCAAGATGTACAATTCGGAGCTTTCTTT
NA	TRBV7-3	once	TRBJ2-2	CASSLNQGNTGELFF	TGTGCCAGCAGCTTAAATCAGGGGAACACCGGGGAGCTGTTTTTT
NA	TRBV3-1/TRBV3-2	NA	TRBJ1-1	CASSQPQNTEAFF	TGTGCCAGCAGCCAACCCCAGAACACTGAAGCTTTCTTT
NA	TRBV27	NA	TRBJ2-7	CASSLRGAPGYEQYF	TGTGCCAGCAGTTTACGGGGGGCCCCCGGATACGAGCAGTACTTC
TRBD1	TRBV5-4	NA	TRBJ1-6	CASSRGQGDSPLHF	TGTGCCAGCAGCCGGGGACAGGGAGATTCACCCCTCCACTTT
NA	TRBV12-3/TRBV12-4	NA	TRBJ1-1	CASSFSTEAFF	TGTGCCAGCAGTTTTAGTACTGAAGCTTTCTTT
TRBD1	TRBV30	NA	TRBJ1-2	CAWTGGQIYGYTF	TGTGCCTGGACCGGGGGACAGATCTATGGCTACACCTTC
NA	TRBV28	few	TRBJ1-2	CASTRTVGYGYTF	TGTGCCAGCACCCGGACAGTAGGGTATGGCTACACCTTC
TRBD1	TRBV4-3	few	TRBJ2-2	CASSQVGFGQGGGTGELFF	TGCGCCAGCAGCCAAGTTGGGTTCGGACAGGGAGGAGGGACCGGGGAGCTGTTTTTT
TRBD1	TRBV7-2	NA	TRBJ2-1	CASSQTGTGTGNEQFF	TGTGCCAGCAGCCAAACCGGGACAGGAACGGGGAATGAGCAGTTCTTC
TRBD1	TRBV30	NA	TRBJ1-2	CAWSRTGPYGYTF	TGTGCCTGGAGTCGGACAGGGCCCTATGGCTACACCTTC
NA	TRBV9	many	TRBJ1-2	CASSVEARNYGYTF	TGTGCCAGCAGCGTAGAAGCCAGGAACTATGGCTACACCTTC
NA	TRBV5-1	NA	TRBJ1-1	CASSLEGSGGVTEAFF	TGCGCCAGCAGCTTGGAAGGGTCGGGCGGGGTTACTGAAGCTTTCTTT
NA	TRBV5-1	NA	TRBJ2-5	CASSETLQETQYF	TGCGCCAGCAGCGAGACGTTACAAGAGACCCAGTACTTC
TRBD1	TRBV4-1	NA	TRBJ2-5	CASSQDGGQQETQYF	TGCGCCAGCAGCCAAGATGGGGGACAGCAAGAGACCCAGTACTTC
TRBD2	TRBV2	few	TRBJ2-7	CASSEQRGSWEQYF	TGTGCCAGCAGTGAGCAGCGGGGGTCCTGGGAGCAGTACTTC
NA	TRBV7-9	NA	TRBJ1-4	CASSPRTAATNEKLFF	TGTGCCAGCAGCCCTCGGACAGCTGCAACTAATGAAAAACTGTTTTTT
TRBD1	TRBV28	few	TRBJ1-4	CASSTQGGGEKLFF	TGTGCCAGCAGCACACAGGGGGGTGGGGAAAAACTGTTTTTT
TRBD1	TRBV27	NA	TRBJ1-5	CASRLLGQSGQPQHF	TGTGCCAGCAGACTTCTGGGACAGTCAGGTCAGCCCCAGCATTTT
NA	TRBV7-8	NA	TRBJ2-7	CASSTQTGSYSYEQYF	TGTGCCAGCAGCACGCAGACAGGTTCCTATTCCTACGAGCAGTACTTC
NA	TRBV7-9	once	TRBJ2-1	CASSPRLRDSYNEQFF	TGTGCCAGCAGCCCACGGTTGCGAGATTCCTACAATGAGCAGTTCTTC
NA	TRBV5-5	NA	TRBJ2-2	CASSLEPRNTGELFF	TGTGCCAGCAGCTTGGAGCCCCGCAACACCGGGGAGCTGTTTTTT
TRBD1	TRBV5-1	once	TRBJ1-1	CASSLGDSSEAFF	TGCGCCAGCAGCTTGGGGGACAGTTCTGAAGCTTTCTTT
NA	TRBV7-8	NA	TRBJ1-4	CASTTGANEKLFF	TGTGCCAGCACCACTGGGGCTAATGAAAAACTGTTTTTT
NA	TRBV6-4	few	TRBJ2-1	CASSDSVQGNEQFF	TGTGCCAGCAGTGACTCAGTGCAGGGCAATGAGCAGTTCTTC
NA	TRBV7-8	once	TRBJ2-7	CASSPTRDSASSYEQYF	TGTGCCAGCAGCCCGACGCGGGACAGTGCAAGCTCCTACGAGCAGTACTTC